This T cell receptor (beta chain) came from a study of T-cell memory formation after mild COVID-19. Overall study: The TCR clusters were mostly specific to one donor.

Study conclusions and caveats: The study found balanced CD4/CD8 in clones contracting day 15 to 85 and a CD4+ lean in later expanders.

This clonotype was seen a few times. Its antigen remains unknown. Using constant-segment primers, 5'RACE produced TCR alpha and TCR beta cDNA libraries carrying sample barcodes and UMIs. TCRdb recomputed calls from the 5' RACE reads with MiXCR, one row per CDR3 protein. The table shows roughly 370,000 distinct CDR3 sequences, with about 17% occurring only once. Sequenced sample: PBMCs or a T cell subset sorted from them (not recorded which). The TCR comes from a man aged 18 to 35 who had mild COVID-19 (a few samples of this study predate the infection). Cell type and time point are not known.

In DNA, the CDR3 is TGTGCCAGCAGCTTTCACGGGGGGCCCACAGATACGCAGTATTTT. It is translated as CASSFHGGPTDTQYF. The chain couples TRBV7-9 to TRBJ2-3, with a weak D call TRBD2 (7 bases). Per germline, CDR1 SEHNR and CDR2 FQNEAQ (reference sequence). The CDR3 sequence is 15 residues long. Trimming shortened V by 3 bases and J by 2 bases, and 12 bases separated the two germline ends. Supplemented by reference TRBV7-9 and TRBJ2-3, the full variable domain reads DTGVSQNPRHKITKRGQNVTFRCDPISEHNRLYWYRQTLGQGPEFLTYFQNEAQLEKSRLLSDRFSAERPKGSFSTLEIQRTEQGDSAMYLCASSFHGGPTDTQYFGPGTRLTVL.